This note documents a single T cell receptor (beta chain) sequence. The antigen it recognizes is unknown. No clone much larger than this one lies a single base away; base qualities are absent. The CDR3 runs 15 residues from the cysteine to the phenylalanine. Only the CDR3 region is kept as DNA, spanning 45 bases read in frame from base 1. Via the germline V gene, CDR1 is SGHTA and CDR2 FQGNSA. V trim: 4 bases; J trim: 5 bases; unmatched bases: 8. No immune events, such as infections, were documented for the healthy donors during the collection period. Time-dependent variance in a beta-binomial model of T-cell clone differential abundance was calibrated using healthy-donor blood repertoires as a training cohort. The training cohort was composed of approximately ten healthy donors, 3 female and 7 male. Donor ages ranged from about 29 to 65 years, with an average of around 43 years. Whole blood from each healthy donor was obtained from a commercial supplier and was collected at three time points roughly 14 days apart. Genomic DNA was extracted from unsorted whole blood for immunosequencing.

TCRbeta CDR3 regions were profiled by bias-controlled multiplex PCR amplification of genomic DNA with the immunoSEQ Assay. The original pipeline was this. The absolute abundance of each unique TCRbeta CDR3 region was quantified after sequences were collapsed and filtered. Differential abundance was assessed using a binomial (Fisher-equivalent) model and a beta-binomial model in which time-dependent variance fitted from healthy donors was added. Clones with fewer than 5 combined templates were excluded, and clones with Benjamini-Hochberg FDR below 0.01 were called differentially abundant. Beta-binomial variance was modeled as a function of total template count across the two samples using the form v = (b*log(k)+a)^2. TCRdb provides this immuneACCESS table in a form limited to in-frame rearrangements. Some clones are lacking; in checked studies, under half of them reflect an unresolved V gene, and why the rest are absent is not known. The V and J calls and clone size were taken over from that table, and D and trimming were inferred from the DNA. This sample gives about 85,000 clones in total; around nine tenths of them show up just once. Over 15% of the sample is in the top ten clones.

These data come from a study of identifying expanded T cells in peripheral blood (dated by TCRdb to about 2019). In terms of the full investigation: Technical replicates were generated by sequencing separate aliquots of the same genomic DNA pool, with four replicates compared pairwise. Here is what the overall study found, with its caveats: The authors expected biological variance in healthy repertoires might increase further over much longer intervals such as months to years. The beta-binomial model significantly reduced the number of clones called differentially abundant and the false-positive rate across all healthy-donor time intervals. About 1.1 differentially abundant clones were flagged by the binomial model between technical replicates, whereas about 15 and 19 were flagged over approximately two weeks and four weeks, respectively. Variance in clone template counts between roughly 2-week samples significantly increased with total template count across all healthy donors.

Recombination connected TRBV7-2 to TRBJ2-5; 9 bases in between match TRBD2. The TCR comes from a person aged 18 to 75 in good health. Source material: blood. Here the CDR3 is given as CASSYQRGAGETQYF. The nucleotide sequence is TGTGCCAGCAGCTACCAGCGGGGGGCGGGGGAGACCCAGTACTTC.